Below, one T cell receptor (beta chain) is given with its context. This record comes from a study of blood T cell repertoires in COVID-19. The method was immunoSEQ multiplex PCR; TCRdb's version includes in-frame clones alone and lacks a portion of them. The data contain 160,000 or so clones, about four fifths of them singletons. The junction had 4 bases not matched to a gene; V was cut back by 1 base and J by 7 bases. The V gene's germline CDR1 is SGHDT and CDR2 YYEEEE. This CDR3 region has 14 residues. Sequenced: peripheral blood. This TCR was recovered from a man in his 60s with active or convalescent COVID-19. This chain connects TRBV5-6 to TRBJ1-4; 7 bases match TRBD1. CDR3 coding DNA: TGTGCCAGCAGCTTGCCCCGGACAGGTGAAAAACTGTTTTTT. Protein: CASSLPRTGEKLFF.